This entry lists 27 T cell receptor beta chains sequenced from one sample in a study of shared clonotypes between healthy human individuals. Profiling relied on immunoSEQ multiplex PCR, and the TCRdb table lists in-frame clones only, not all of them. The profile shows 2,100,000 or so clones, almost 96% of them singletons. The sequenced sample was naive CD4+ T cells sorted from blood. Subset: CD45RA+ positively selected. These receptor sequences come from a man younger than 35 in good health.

CDR3 coding DNA: TGCGCCAGCAGCCCCGGGCCCCGGGAAAAACTGTTTTTT. This codes for CASSPGPREKLFF. V gene TRBV4-1 combines with J gene TRBJ1-4; D is unclear. From germline, CDR1 is MGHRA and CDR2 YSYEKL. The CDR3 extends over 13 amino acids. V lost 4 bases, J lost 8 bases, and 11 bases lay in between.

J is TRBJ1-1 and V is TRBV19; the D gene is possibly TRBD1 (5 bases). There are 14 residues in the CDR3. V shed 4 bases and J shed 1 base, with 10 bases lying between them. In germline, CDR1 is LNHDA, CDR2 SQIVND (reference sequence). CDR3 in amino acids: CASSSRGENTEAFF. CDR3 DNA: TGTGCCAGTAGTAGTAGAGGGGAGAACACTGAAGCTTTCTTT.

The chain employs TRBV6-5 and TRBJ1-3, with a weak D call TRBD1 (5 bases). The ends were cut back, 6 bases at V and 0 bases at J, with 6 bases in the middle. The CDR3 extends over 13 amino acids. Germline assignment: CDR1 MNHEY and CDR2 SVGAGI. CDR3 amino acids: CASRDSSGNTIYF. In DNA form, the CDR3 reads TGTGCCAGCAGAGACAGCTCTGGAAACACCATATATTTT.

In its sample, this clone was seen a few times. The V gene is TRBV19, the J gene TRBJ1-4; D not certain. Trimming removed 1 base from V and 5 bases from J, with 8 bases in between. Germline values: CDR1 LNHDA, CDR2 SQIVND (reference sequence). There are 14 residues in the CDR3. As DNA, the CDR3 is TGTGCCAGTAGTATAGTGTGGGGAAATGAAAAACTGTTTTTT. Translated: CASSIVWGNEKLFF.

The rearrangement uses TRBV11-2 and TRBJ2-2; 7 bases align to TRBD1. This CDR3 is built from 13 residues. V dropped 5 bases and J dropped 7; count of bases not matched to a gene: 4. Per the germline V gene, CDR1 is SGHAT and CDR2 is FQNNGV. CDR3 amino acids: CASSDRVGGELFF. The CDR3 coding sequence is TGTGCCAGCAGCGACAGGGTTGGCGGGGAGCTGTTTTTT.

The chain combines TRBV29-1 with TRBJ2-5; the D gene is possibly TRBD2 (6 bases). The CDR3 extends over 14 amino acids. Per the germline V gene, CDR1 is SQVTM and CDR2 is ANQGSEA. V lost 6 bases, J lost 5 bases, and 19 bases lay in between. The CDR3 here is CSVDGTLGAETQYF. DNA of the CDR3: TGCAGCGTAGATGGGACTCTCGGAGCGGAGACCCAGTACTTC.

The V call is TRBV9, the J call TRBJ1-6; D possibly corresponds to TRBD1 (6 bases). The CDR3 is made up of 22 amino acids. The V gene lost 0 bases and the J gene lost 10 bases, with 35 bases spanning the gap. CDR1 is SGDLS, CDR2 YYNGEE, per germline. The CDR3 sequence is CASSVESRRGKVDSNLGSPLHF. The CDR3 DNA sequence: TGTGCCAGCAGCGTAGAGTCCCGGAGGGGGAAGGTGGATTCTAATCTCGGATCACCCCTCCACTTT.

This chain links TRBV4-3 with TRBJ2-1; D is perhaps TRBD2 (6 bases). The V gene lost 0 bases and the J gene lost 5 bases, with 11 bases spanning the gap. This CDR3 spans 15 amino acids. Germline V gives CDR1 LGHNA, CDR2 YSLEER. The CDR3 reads CASSQESGSNNEQFF. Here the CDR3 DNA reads TGCGCCAGCAGCCAAGAATCCGGGAGCAACAATGAGCAGTTCTTC.

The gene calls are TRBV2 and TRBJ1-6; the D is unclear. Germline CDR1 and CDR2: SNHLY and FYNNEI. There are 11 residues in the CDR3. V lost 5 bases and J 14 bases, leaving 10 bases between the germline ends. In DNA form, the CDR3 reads TGTGCCAGCAGTCAGTCCCTTGCCCTCCACTTT. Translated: CASSQSLALHF.

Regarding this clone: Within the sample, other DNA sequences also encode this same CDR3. CDR3: CASSGQGQETQYF. CDR3 DNA: TGTGCCAGCAGTGGACAGGGCCAAGAGACCCAGTACTTC. The rearrangement uses TRBV2 and TRBJ2-5; 7 bases fit TRBD1. CDR1 is SNHLY, CDR2 FYNNEI, per germline. V lost 4 bases to trimming and J lost 1 base; unmatched junction nucleotides: 0. The CDR3 runs 13 residues. Using reference TRBV2 and TRBJ2-5 for the parts outside the CDR3, the full variable domain is EPEVTQTPSHQVTQMGQEVILRCVPISNHLYFYWYRQILGQKVEFLVSFYNNEISEKSEIFDDQFSVERPDGSNFTLKIRSTKLEDSAMYFCASSGQGQETQYFGPGTRLLVL.

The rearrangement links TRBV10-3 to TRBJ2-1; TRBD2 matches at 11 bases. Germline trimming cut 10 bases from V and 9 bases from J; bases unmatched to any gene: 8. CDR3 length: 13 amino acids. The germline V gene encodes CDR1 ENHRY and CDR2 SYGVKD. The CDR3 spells CATRTSGSGEQFF. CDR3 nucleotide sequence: TGTGCCACTAGGACTAGCGGGTCGGGTGAGCAGTTCTTC.

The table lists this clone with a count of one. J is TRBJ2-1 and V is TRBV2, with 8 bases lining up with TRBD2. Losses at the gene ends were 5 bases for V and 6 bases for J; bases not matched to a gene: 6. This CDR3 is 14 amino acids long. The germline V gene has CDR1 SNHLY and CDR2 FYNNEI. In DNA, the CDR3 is TGTGCCAGCAGTACTAGCGGAGTAATCAATGAGCAGTTCTTC. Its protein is CASSTSGVINEQFF.

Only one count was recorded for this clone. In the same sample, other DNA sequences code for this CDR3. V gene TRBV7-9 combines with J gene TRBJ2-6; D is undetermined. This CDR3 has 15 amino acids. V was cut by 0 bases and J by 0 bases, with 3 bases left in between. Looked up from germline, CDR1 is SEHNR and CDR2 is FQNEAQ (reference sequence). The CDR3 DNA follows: TGTGCCAGCAGCTTAGCGGTCTCTGGGGCCAACGTCCTGACTTTC. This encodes CASSLAVSGANVLTF.

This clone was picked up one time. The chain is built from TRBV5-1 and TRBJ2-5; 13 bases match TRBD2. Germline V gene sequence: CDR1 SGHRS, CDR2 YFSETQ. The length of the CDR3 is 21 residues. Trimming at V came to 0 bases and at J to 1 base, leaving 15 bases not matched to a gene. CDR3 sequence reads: CASSLVGLAGEWARTQETQYF. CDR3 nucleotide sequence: TGCGCCAGCAGCTTGGTAGGACTAGCGGGAGAATGGGCAAGGACCCAAGAGACCCAGTACTTC.

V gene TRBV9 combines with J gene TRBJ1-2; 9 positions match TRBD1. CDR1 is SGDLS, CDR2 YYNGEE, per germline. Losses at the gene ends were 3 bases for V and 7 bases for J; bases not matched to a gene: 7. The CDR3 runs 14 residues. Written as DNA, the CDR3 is TGTGCCAGCAGCGCTCCGGGACAGGGAGCTGGCTACACCTTC. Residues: CASSAPGQGAGYTF.

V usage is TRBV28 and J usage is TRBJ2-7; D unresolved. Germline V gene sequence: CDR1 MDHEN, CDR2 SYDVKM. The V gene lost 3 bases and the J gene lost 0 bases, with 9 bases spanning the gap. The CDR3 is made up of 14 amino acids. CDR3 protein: CASSFPQISYEQYF. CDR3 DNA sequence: TGTGCCAGCAGTTTCCCCCAGATCTCCTACGAGCAGTACTTC.

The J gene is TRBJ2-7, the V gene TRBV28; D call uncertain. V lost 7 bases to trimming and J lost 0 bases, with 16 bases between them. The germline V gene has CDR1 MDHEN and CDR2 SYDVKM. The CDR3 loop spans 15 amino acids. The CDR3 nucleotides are TGTGCCAGCATGCCTGGAAGACAATCCTCCTACGAGCAGTACTTC. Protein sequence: CASMPGRQSSYEQYF.

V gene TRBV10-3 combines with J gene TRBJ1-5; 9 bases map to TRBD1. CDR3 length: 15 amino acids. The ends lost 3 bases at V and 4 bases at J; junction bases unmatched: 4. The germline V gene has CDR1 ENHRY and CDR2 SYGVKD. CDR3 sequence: CAISDRDRENQPQHF. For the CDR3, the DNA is TGTGCCATCAGTGACAGGGACAGGGAAAATCAGCCCCAGCATTTT.

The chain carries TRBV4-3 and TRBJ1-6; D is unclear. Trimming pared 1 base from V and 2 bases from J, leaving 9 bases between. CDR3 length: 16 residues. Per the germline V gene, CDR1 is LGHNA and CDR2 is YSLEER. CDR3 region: CASSQVKAAYNSPLHF. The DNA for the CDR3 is TGCGCCAGCAGCCAAGTAAAGGCAGCCTATAATTCACCCCTCCACTTT.

CDR3: CASSQDWGAGNTIYF. Written as DNA, the CDR3 is TGTGCCAGCAGCCAAGATTGGGGGGCAGGAAACACCATATATTTT. The rearrangement uses TRBV4-2 and TRBJ1-3, with D perhaps TRBD1 (6 bases). Trimming took 0 bases from V and 4 from J, leaving 10 bases between them. The germline CDR1 and CDR2 sequences are LGHNA and YNFKEQ. This CDR3 has 15 amino acids.

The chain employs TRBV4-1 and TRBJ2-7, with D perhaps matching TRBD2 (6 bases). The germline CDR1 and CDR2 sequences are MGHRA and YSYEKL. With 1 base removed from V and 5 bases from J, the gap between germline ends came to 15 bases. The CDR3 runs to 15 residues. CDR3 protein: CASSQGLGSLHEQYF. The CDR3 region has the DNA TGCGCCAGCAGCCAAGGACTAGGCTCACTCCACGAGCAGTACTTC.

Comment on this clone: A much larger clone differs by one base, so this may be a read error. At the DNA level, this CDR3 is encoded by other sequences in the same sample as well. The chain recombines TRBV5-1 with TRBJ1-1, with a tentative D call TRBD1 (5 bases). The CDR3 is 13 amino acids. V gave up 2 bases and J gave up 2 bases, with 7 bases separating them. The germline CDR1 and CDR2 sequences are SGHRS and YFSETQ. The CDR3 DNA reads TGCGCCAGCAGCTTCGGGGGTAACACTGAAGCTTTCTTT. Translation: CASSFGGNTEAFF.

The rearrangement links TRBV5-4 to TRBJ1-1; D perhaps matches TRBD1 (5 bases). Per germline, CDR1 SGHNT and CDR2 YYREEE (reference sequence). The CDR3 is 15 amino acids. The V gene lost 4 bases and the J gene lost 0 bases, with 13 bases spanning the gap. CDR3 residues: CASSPSGTVNTEAFF. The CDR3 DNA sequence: TGTGCCAGCAGCCCCTCCGGGACGGTGAACACTGAAGCTTTCTTT.

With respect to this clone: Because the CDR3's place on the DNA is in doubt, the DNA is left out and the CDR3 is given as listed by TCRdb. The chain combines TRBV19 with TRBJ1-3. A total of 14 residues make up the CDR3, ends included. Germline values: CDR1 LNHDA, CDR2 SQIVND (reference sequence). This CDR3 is CASTSGGSGNTIYF.

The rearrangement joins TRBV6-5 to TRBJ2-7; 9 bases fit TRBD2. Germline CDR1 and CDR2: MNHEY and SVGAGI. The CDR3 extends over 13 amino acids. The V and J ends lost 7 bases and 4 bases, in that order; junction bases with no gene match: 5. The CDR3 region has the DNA TGTGCCAGCAATGGGCGGGAGGGTTACGAGCAGTACTTC. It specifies CASNGREGYEQYF.

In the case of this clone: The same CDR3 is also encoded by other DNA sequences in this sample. Here the CDR3 reads CASSVQGGTEAFF. The CDR3 nucleotides read TGTGCCAGCAGTGTGCAGGGAGGCACTGAAGCTTTCTTT. V gene TRBV2 combines with J gene TRBJ1-1, with D tentatively TRBD1 (5 bases). Trimming took 4 bases from V and 4 from J, leaving 10 bases between them. The CDR3 covers 13 residues. Germline V gene sequence: CDR1 SNHLY, CDR2 FYNNEI. Supplemented by reference TRBV2 and TRBJ1-1, the full variable domain reads EPEVTQTPSHQVTQMGQEVILRCVPISNHLYFYWYRQILGQKVEFLVSFYNNEISEKSEIFDDQFSVERPDGSNFTLKIRSTKLEDSAMYFCASSVQGGTEAFFGQGTRLTVV.

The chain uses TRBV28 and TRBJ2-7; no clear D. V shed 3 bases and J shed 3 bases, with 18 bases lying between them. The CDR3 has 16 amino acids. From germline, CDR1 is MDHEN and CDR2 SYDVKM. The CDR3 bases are TGTGCCAGCAGTTTTGCCAAGGGATCGGCCCACTACGAGCAGTACTTC. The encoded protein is CASSFAKGSAHYEQYF.